Below, 24 T cell receptor beta chains from the same sample are listed, as sequenced in a study of regulatory T cells in long-lasting Graves disease. This sample's time point: newly diagnosed GD, antithyroid drugs for less than 3 months. The TCR library was prepared using RNA isolated from PBMCs. The TCR beta library used iRepertoire HTBI primers with Arm-PCR amplification of CDR3. Via MiXCR, TCRdb re-called the multiplex PCR reads, giving one row per CDR3 protein. The sample yields about 210,000 distinct CDR3 sequences, approximately 19% seen once. These data were also reused for a study on T cells in Graves' hyperthyroidism and ophthalmopathy.

Sequences were derived from peripheral blood mononuclear cells (PBMCs), sampled at new diagnosis, from a patient treated with antithyroid drugs. The source is a woman in her thirties with Graves disease.

Comment on this clonotype: A single base is all that separates this from a far larger clone, so a read error is likely. This sequence joins TRBV28 and TRBJ2-1; D is uncertain. The J call may be incorrect, as the DNA end agrees better with TRBJ2-3. This CDR3 is built from 13 residues. Germline CDR1 reads MDHEN; CDR2 reads SYDVKM. The CDR3 nucleotides are TGTGCCAGCGGCGTTGCCCCGACTCTATCGCAGTATTTT. Translating it yields CASGVAPTLSQYF.

This clonotype was counted at least ten times. The chain combines TRBV28 with TRBJ2-7; D perhaps matches TRBD1 (6 bases). The CDR3 spans 16 residues. Trimming stripped 2 bases from V and 3 bases from J, with 17 bases between. CDR1 MDHEN and CDR2 SYDVKM come from the germline V gene. This CDR3 reads CASSLKPGVSDYEQYF. The DNA of the CDR3 is TGTGCCAGCAGTTTAAAACCAGGGGTATCGGACTACGAGCAGTACTTC.

This clonotype has a handful of counts. V and J are TRBV10-2 and TRBJ1-1; D gene unclear. Germline assignment: CDR1 WSHSY and CDR2 SAAADI. The CDR3 has 12 residues. Trimming left V 4 bases short and J 5 bases short, with 8 bases between. The CDR3 bases are TGCGCCAGCAGTGTCTTGGGAACTGAAGCTTTCTTT. This encodes CASSVLGTEAFF.

This clonotype was observed at least ten times. The rearrangement links TRBV15 to TRBJ2-7; 8 positions match TRBD1. The CDR3 runs 15 residues. Per the germline V gene, CDR1 is LNHNV and CDR2 is YYDKDF (reference sequence). The ends lost 0 bases at V and 5 bases at J; junction bases unmatched: 6. As DNA, the CDR3 is TGTGCCACCAGCAGAGACGGCAGGGGGCAGGACGAGCAGTACTTC. It encodes CATSRDGRGQDEQYF.

The sample holds a few counts of this clonotype. The J gene is TRBJ1-5, the V gene TRBV28, with a tentative D call TRBD1 (5 bases). The germline CDR1 and CDR2 sequences are MDHEN and SYDVKM. V lost 5 bases and J lost 4, with 15 bases in between. The CDR3 has 15 amino acids. CDR3: CASSPQGWANQPQHF. CDR3 in DNA: TGTGCCAGCAGTCCTCAGGGTTGGGCTAATCAGCCCCAGCATTTT.

This clonotype was counted only a few times. CDR3 in DNA: TGTGCCATCAGTCGGGAGATGAACACTGAAGCTTTCTTT. It translates to CAISREMNTEAFF. V usage is TRBV10-3 and J usage is TRBJ1-1; D not certain. The CDR3 has 13 residues. The germline V gene encodes CDR1 ENHRY and CDR2 SYGVKD. V lost 5 bases and J 0 bases, leaving 7 bases between the germline ends.

Ten or more counts support this clonotype. The DNA for the CDR3 is TGTGCCAGCATGGGATGGGCCCAGGGGGGCGAGCAGTACTTC. Translation: CASMGWAQGGEQYF. The chain has TRBV2 and TRBJ2-7; D may be TRBD1 (7 bases). The V end lost 7 bases, the J end lost 6 bases, and 19 bases lay between the germline ends. The CDR3 has 14 residues. From germline, CDR1 is SNHLY and CDR2 FYNNEI.

This clonotype was recorded a few times. This chain links TRBV19 with TRBJ1-4, with D maybe TRBD1 (5 bases). There are 14 residues in the CDR3. Germline V gene lookup returns CDR1 LNHDA and CDR2 SQIVND (reference sequence). V dropped 3 bases and J dropped 6 bases, with 11 bases sitting between them. The CDR3 DNA follows: TGTGCCAGTAGTATGGGGGTCATGGATGAAAAACTGTTTTTT. Its translation is CASSMGVMDEKLFF.

The sample holds many counts of this clonotype. The rearrangement links TRBV28 to TRBJ1-2; D ambiguous. The germline gives CDR1 MDHEN, CDR2 SYDVKM. CDR3 size: 11 residues. V was trimmed by 7 bases and J by 7 bases, leaving 10 bases between them. CDR3 sequence (DNA): TGTGCCAGCAACGGATTAGGTGGCTACACCTTC. Protein product: CASNGLGGYTF.

This clonotype was found many times. For the CDR3, the DNA is TGTGCCTGCAGACATCCCGTCTCTAAAGTAGCTTTCTTT. It encodes CACRHPVSKVAFF. The chain uses TRBV30 and TRBJ1-1; no definite D call. Germline CDR1 and CDR2: GTSNPN and SVGIG (reference sequence). The CDR3 is 13 residues long. Trimming cost V 6 bases and J 10 bases, with 21 bases left between them.

This clonotype was recorded at least ten times. The DNA for the CDR3 is TGTGCCAGCAGTTACTATCCGGGCGGGGGCTACGAGCAGTACTTC. Its protein product is CASSYYPGGGYEQYF. The chain links TRBV6-5 to TRBJ2-7; 7 bases are shared with TRBD2. V shed 1 base and J 3 bases; nucleotides not matched to a gene: 6. This CDR3 spans 15 amino acids. Germline V gives CDR1 MNHEY, CDR2 SVGAGI.

In this sample, this clonotype turned up many times. The chain has TRBV20-1 and TRBJ2-7; a possible D gene is TRBD1 (6 bases). CDR3 size: 12 residues. Germline V CDR1 and CDR2: DFQATT, SNEGSKA (reference sequence). V was shortened by 6 bases and J by 5 bases, with 14 bases between the two germline ends. The CDR3 here is CSAQETGDEQYF. CDR3 coding DNA: TGCAGTGCCCAGGAGACAGGCGACGAGCAGTACTTC.

This clonotype was counted a few times. A much larger clone lies a single base off, so this may be a read error. J is TRBJ1-1 and V is TRBV29-1; TRBD1 aligns across 9 bases. V was clipped by 7 bases and J by 4 bases; unmatched bases: 7. CDR1 is SQVTM, CDR2 ANQGSEA, per germline. This CDR3 has 13 amino acids. The CDR3 loop reads CSAGETGGTEAFF. In DNA, the CDR3 is TGCAGCGCCGGGGAGACAGGGGGCACTGAAGCTTTCTTT. The complete variable domain, with remaining parts taken from reference TRBV29-1 and TRBJ1-1, reads SAVISQKPSRDICQRGTSLTIQCQVDSQVTMMFWYRQQPGQSLTLIATANQGSEATYESGFVIDKFPISRPNLTFSTLTVSNMSPEDSSIYLCSAGETGGTEAFFGQGTRLTVV.

J is TRBJ2-3 and V is TRBV19; D perhaps matches TRBD2 (5 bases). Germline CDR1 reads LNHDA; CDR2 reads SQIVND (reference sequence). The germline V and J ends were trimmed by 8 bases and 6 bases, with 18 bases remaining between them. The CDR3 totals 14 residues. The CDR3 DNA reads TGTGCCAGTTCGTTTCCGGGCCGCGGGGATACGCAGTATTTT. This translates into CASSFPGRGDTQYF.

This clonotype was picked up many times. V is TRBV7-9 and J is TRBJ1-2; unclear D gene. Trimming shortened V by 2 bases and J by 2 bases, and 15 bases separated the two germline ends. This CDR3 region has 16 residues. CDR1 and CDR2 from the germline V gene are SEHNR and FQNEAQ (reference sequence). This chain's CDR3 is CASSLKGGPMNYGYTF. The CDR3 bases are TGTGCCAGCAGCTTAAAGGGTGGGCCGATGAACTATGGCTACACCTTC.

J is TRBJ1-2 and V is TRBV10-3; weak D call: TRBD1 (6 bases). CDR1 is ENHRY, CDR2 SYGVKD, per germline. The CDR3 totals 13 residues. V lost 3 bases and J lost 3, with 8 bases in between. The CDR3 DNA follows: TGTGCCATCAGTGATCGGGGGCACTATGGCTACACCTTC. The encoded protein is CAISDRGHYGYTF.

The chain uses TRBV12-3 or TRBV12-4 and TRBJ1-1; TRBD1 matches at 8 bases. V shed 3 bases, J shed 5 bases, and the junction held 14 bases outside the gene matches. This CDR3 contains 17 residues. DNA for the CDR3: TGTGCCAGCAGTTTGGGGCCTTCGGACAGGGTACGGACTGAAGCTTTCTTT. Translation gives CASSLGPSDRVRTEAFF.

In this sample, this clonotype turned up many times. The CDR3 DNA reads TGTGCCAGTAGTATTTCCCCAGGGGACTCTGAGCAGTTCTTC. It yields the protein CASSISPGDSEQFF. The J gene is TRBJ2-1, the V gene TRBV19; D is tentatively TRBD1 or TRBD2 (6 bases each). Trimming left V 3 bases short and J 9 bases short, with 15 bases between. Germline CDR1 LNHDA, CDR2 SQIVND (reference sequence). The CDR3 spans 14 residues.

This clonotype was observed at least ten times. The V call is TRBV2, the J call TRBJ1-5; D possibly corresponds to TRBD1 (6 bases). The CDR3 extends over 16 amino acids. Trimming left V 3 bases short and J 2 bases short, with 14 bases between. Germline V gene lookup returns CDR1 SNHLY and CDR2 FYNNEI. CDR3 amino acids: CASSEIQGSGNQPQHF. In DNA form, the CDR3 reads TGTGCCAGCAGTGAGATACAGGGATCGGGCAATCAGCCCCAGCATTTT.

The chain is built from TRBV28 and TRBJ1-2; maybe TRBD1 (5 bases). The CDR3 length is 13 residues. Germline V CDR1 and CDR2: MDHEN, SYDVKM. The ends were cut back, 8 bases at V and 4 bases at J, with 14 bases in the middle. The DNA of the CDR3 is TGTGCCAGCTGGGGGACGGGGGGCTATGGCTACACCTTC. Translated, it gives CASWGTGGYGYTF.

There are many counts of this clonotype. The rearrangement joins TRBV27 to TRBJ1-1; 7 positions match TRBD1. Germline assignment: CDR1 MNHEY and CDR2 SMNVEV (reference sequence). This CDR3 comprises 16 residues. V shed 4 bases and J 0 bases; nucleotides not matched to a gene: 8. CDR3 in DNA: TGTGCCAGCAGTTCCCACAGGGGCCTCTTGAACACTGAAGCTTTCTTT. Its translation: CASSSHRGLLNTEAFF.

The rearrangement uses TRBV25-1 and TRBJ2-6; no firm D call. CDR1 and CDR2 (germline): MGHDK, SYGVNS. CDR3 size: 13 residues. The V and J ends lost 7 bases and 2 bases respectively, with 6 bases between them. The CDR3 reads CASTPTGANVLTF. The CDR3 DNA sequence: TGTGCCAGCACCCCAACTGGGGCCAACGTCCTGACTTTC.

This clonotype was seen ten or more times. The gene calls are TRBV2 and TRBJ1-5, with a tentative D call TRBD1 (5 bases). V lost 6 bases and J 3 bases, leaving 15 bases between the germline ends. This CDR3 contains 15 residues. CDR1 is SNHLY, CDR2 FYNNEI, per germline. CDR3 bases: TGTGCCAGCAGGGACACCGGGACCCTCAATCAGCCCCAGCATTTT. This encodes CASRDTGTLNQPQHF.

This clonotype was found many times. The chain has TRBV20-1 and TRBJ2-7, with D tentatively TRBD1 (6 bases). Germline V CDR1 and CDR2: DFQATT, SNEGSKA (reference sequence). Trimming pared 2 bases from V and 3 bases from J, leaving 14 bases between. This CDR3 region has 14 residues. CDR3 nucleotide sequence: TGCAGTGCTAGACATCCCGGGACATTCTACGAGCAGTACTTC. Translating gives CSARHPGTFYEQYF.